The clone carrying this T cell receptor (beta chain) occurred many times. Its antigen is unidentified. RNA transcripts served as the template for amplifying TCR beta CDR3 regions. HTBI primers were the set used in a first-round RT-PCR of the TCR CDR3. In TCRdb, the multiplex PCR reads were re-called with MiXCR into one record per CDR3 protein. The repertoire consists of approximately 610,000 distinct CDR3 sequences, with roughly 14% occurring once and the leading ten covering roughly 4.3%. The cohort's ophthalmopathy patients, a group with duration under 3 months, had a Clinical Activity Score of at least 3 and a NOSPECS grade of at least 4. The data were taken from a study of T cells in Graves' hyperthyroidism and ophthalmopathy. Study background: At the time of initial diagnosis and before any treatment, peripheral blood was collected. Points from the study as a whole: Blood also showed most of the thyroid clonotypes that were expanded above 0.001.

CDR3 length equals 15 residues. V lost 6 bases to trimming and J lost 6 bases; unmatched junction nucleotides: 9. This TCR came from a woman in her thirties or forties with Graves' ophthalmopathy. This chain uses TRBV12-3 or TRBV12-4 with TRBJ2-2; TRBD2 aligns across 8 bases. Sequenced input: blood. Written as DNA, the CDR3 is TGTGCCAGCAGCCCCTCAGCGGGAGAACCCGGGGAGCTGTTTTTT. As protein: CASSPSAGEPGELFF.